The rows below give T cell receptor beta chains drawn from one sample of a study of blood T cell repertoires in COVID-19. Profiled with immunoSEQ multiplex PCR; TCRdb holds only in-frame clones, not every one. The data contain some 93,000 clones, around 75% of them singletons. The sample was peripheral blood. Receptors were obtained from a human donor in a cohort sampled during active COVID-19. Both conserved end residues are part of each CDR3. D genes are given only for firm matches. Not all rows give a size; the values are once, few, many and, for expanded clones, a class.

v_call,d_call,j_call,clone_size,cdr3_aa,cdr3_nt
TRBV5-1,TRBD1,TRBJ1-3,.,CASSRQGTGSGNTIYF,TGCGCCAGCAGCAGACAGGGGACCGGCTCTGGAAACACCATATATTTT
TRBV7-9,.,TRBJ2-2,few,CAVKRGAQYTGELFF,TGTGCCGTCAAACGGGGGGCCCAGTACACCGGGGAGCTGTTTTTT
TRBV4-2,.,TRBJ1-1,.,CASSPLGATNTEAFF,TGTGCCAGCAGCCCCCTGGGGGCGACGAACACTGAAGCTTTCTTT
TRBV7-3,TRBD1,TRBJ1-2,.,CASSLRDRSSYGYTF,TGTGCCAGCAGCCTCCGGGACAGATCGAGCTATGGCTACACCTTC
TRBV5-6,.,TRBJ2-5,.,CASSLVAGSETQYF,TGTGCCAGCAGCTTGGTGGCAGGGTCGGAGACCCAGTACTTC
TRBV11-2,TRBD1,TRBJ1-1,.,CASSLGTGTEAFF,TGTGCCAGCAGCTTAGGGACAGGGACTGAAGCTTTCTTT
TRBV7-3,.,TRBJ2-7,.,CASSLGAGLFNEQYF,TGTGCCAGCAGCTTAGGCGCGGGACTTTTCAACGAGCAGTACTTC
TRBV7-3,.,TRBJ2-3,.,CASSLMGGLDTQYF,TGTGCCAGCAGCTTAATGGGGGGGCTGGATACGCAGTATTTT
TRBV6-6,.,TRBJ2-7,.,CASSWQNSYEQYF,TGTGCCAGCAGTTGGCAGAACTCCTACGAGCAGTACTTC
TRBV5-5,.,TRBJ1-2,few,CASSFSGIAGYTF,TGTGCCAGCAGCTTTTCGGGGATAGCAGGCTACACCTTC
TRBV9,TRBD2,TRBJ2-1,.,CASSTTGLAGTNEQFF,TGTGCCAGCAGCACAACGGGACTAGCGGGAACCAATGAGCAGTTCTTC
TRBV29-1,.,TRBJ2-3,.,CSVEDRFSRSTDTQYF,TGCAGCGTTGAAGATCGGTTTAGCCGGAGCACAGATACGCAGTATTTT
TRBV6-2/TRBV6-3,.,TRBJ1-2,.,CASSYEQRWGYGYTF,TGTGCCAGCAGTTACGAACAGCGGTGGGGCTATGGCTACACCTTC
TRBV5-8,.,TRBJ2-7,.,CASSLAYTRAGF,TGTGCCAGCAGCTTGGCCTACACCAGGGCCGGCTTC
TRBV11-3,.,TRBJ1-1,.,CASSLSDRNTEAFF,TGTGCCAGCAGCTTAAGCGACAGGAACACTGAAGCTTTCTTT
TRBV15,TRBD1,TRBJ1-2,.,CATSINRGLGGYTF,TGTGCCACCAGCATCAACAGGGGACTGGGTGGCTACACCTTC
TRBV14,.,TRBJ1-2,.,CASSQVLGRVPIGYTF,TGTGCCAGCAGCCAAGTTCTCGGGCGGGTTCCTATCGGCTACACCTTC
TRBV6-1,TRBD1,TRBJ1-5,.,CASSEVGQDSNQPQHF,TGTGCCAGCAGTGAGGTTGGACAGGATAGCAATCAGCCCCAGCATTTT
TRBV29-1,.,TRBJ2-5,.,CSLWAAGETQYF,TGCAGCCTTTGGGCGGCGGGGGAGACCCAGTACTTC
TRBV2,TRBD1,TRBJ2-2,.,CASRKSGTVNTGELFF,TGTGCCAGCAGGAAATCCGGGACAGTGAACACCGGGGAGCTGTTTTTT
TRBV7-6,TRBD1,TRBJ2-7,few,CASSPRQGTSYEQYF,TGTGCCAGCAGTCCCCGACAGGGCACTTCCTACGAGCAGTACTTC
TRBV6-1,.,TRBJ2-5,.,CASSDRVKTQYF,TGTGCCAGCAGTGACAGGGTAAAGACCCAGTACTTC
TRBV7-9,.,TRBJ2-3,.,CASSDPEGTDTQYF,TGTGCCAGCAGCGACCCGGAGGGGACAGATACGCAGTATTTT
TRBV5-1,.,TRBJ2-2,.,CASSAGSRPDTGELFF,TGCGCCAGCAGCGCCGGTAGCAGACCCGACACCGGGGAGCTGTTTTTT
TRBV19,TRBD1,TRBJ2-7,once,CASRPTGGISEQYF,TGTGCCAGTAGGCCGACAGGGGGAATAAGCGAGCAGTACTTC
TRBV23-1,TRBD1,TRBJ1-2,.,CASSQSKQGVGYGYTF,TGCGCCAGCAGTCAATCGAAACAGGGGGTGGGCTATGGCTACACCTTC
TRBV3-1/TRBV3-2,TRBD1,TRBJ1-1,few,CASSQPTGADTEAFF,TGTGCCAGCAGCCAACCTACAGGGGCGGACACTGAAGCTTTCTTT
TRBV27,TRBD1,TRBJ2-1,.,CASSPRHRGAEKDEQFF,TGTGCCAGCAGTCCCCGTCACAGGGGGGCCGAAAAGGATGAGCAGTTCTTC
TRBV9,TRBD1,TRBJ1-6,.,CASSVDGQGSNSPLHF,TGTGCCAGCAGCGTAGACGGACAGGGTAGTAATTCACCCCTCCACTTT
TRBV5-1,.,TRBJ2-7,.,CASSSGDSSYEQYF,TGCGCCAGCAGCTCGGGGGACAGCTCCTACGAGCAGTACTTC
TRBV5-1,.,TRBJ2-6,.,CASSVLGASGANVLTF,TGCGCCAGCAGCGTGCTAGGGGCCTCTGGGGCCAACGTCCTGACTTTC
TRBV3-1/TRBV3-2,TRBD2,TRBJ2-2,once,CASRGTSGKFGELFF,TGTGCCAGCAGGGGGACTAGCGGGAAATTCGGGGAGCTGTTTTTT
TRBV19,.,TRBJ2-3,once,CASSIAQRTDTQYF,TGTGCCAGTAGTATAGCCCAACGGACAGATACGCAGTATTTT
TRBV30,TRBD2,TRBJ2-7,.,CASGNLASGYEQYF,TGTGCCTCGGGTAATTTGGCTAGCGGCTACGAGCAGTACTTC
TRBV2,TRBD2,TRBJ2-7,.,CASSELSSGRPYEQYF,TGTGCCAGCAGTGAATTGAGTAGCGGGAGGCCTTACGAGCAGTACTTC
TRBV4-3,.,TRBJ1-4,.,CASSQDQIHEKLFF,TGCGCCAGCAGCCAAGATCAGATACATGAAAAACTGTTTTTT
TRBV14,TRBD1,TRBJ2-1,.,CASSAEYRGIYEQFF,TGTGCCAGCAGCGCAGAATACAGGGGGATATATGAGCAGTTCTTC
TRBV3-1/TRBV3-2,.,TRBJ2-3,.,CASSQLRDTSTDTQYF,TGTGCCAGCAGCCAGCTTCGGGATACTAGCACAGATACGCAGTATTTT
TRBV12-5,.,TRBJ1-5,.,CASARGDSNQPQHF,TGTGCTAGTGCCAGGGGTGATAGCAATCAGCCCCAGCATTTT
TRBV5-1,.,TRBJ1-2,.,CASSLPGVGYTF,TGCGCCAGCAGCTTGCCCGGGGTCGGCTACACCTTC
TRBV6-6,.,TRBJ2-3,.,CASSYRQGHTDTQYF,TGTGCCAGCAGTTACCGTCAGGGCCACACAGATACGCAGTATTTT